Below are 22 T cell receptor beta chains sequenced from a single sample in a study of cytomegalovirus exposure and HLA in healthy donors. PCR involved 60 Vbeta and 13 Jbeta primers. Profiling relied on immunoSEQ multiplex PCR, and the TCRdb table lists in-frame clones only, not all of them. The data show about 150,000 clones, with over 70% seen just once and roughly 12% held by the top ten. The sequencing sample was made of PBMCs. These receptors originate from a young man in good health and CMV-seropositive.

The V and J genes are TRBV30 and TRBJ2-7; possible D gene TRBD2, 7 bases. The V and J ends lost 2 bases and 7 bases respectively, with 15 bases between them. This CDR3 is 13 amino acids long. CDR1 is GTSNPN, CDR2 SVGIG, per germline (reference sequence). This chain's CDR3 is CAWSLGGGGEQYF. The DNA for the CDR3 is TGTGCCTGGAGTCTTGGGGGCGGGGGAGAGCAGTACTTC.

The V and J genes are TRBV7-3 and TRBJ2-7, with 8 bases matching TRBD2. Germline trimming cut 4 bases from V and 1 base from J; bases unmatched to any gene: 3. The germline CDR1 and CDR2 sequences are SGHTA and FQGTGA. The CDR3 contains 14 residues. Written as DNA, the CDR3 is TGTGCCAGCAGCTCGGAGCGGGGGTCCTACGAGCAGTACTTC. Protein product: CASSSERGSYEQYF.

The J gene is TRBJ1-5, the V gene TRBV13; 7 bases are shared with TRBD1. V lost 0 bases to trimming and J lost 4 bases; unmatched junction nucleotides: 3. The CDR3 runs 15 residues. Germline V CDR1 and CDR2: PRHDT, FYEKMQ (reference sequence). The CDR3 loop reads CASSLGRGENQPQHF. The DNA for the CDR3 is TGTGCCAGCAGCTTAGGCAGGGGGGAAAATCAGCCCCAGCATTTT.

The sample holds a few counts of this clone. This chain joins TRBV30 and TRBJ1-5; D remains ambiguous. The CDR3 length is 14 residues. V lost 0 bases and J lost 6, with 12 bases in between. The germline V gene encodes CDR1 GTSNPN and CDR2 SVGIG (reference sequence). DNA of the CDR3: TGTGCCTGGAGTGTGCAGGCGGGGATTCAGCCCCAGCATTTT. Amino acid sequence: CAWSVQAGIQPQHF.

Concerning this clone itself: A junction end diverges from the germline sequence, so it may reflect a read error. In the same sample, other DNA sequences code for this CDR3. This sequence joins TRBV14 and TRBJ1-5, with 7 bases identical to TRBD1. The germline V gene encodes CDR1 SGHDN and CDR2 FVKESK. CDR3 size: 21 residues. CDR3 sequence reads: CASREKSKPSYNRGNDQPQHF. In DNA, the CDR3 is TGCGCCAGCAGAGAAAAATCAAAGCCATCATACAACAGGGGCAACGATCAGCCCCAGCATTTT.

The chain joins TRBV5-6 to TRBJ1-1, with 8 bases identical to TRBD1. The junction had 6 bases not matched to a gene; V was cut back by 4 bases and J by 1 base. Germline assignment: CDR1 SGHDT and CDR2 YYEEEE. This CDR3 contains 15 residues. In DNA form, the CDR3 reads TGTGCCAGCAGCCCCCAAGGACAGGGGAACACTGAAGCTTTCTTT. Its protein is CASSPQGQGNTEAFF.

The chain combines TRBV11-2 with TRBJ2-3, with a possible D match to TRBD2 (5 bases). Trimming took off 3 bases at V and 4 bases at J, with 14 bases between the two ends. In germline, CDR1 is SGHAT, CDR2 FQNNGV. The CDR3 runs to 15 residues. CDR3 bases: TGTGCCAGCAGCTTGGCGGGCCGGGCCTCAGATACGCAGTATTTT. Amino acids: CASSLAGRASDTQYF.

The chain recombines TRBV5-4 with TRBJ2-2; D possibly corresponds to TRBD1 (5 bases). Deletions cut 2 bases from V and 0 bases from J, with 11 bases between. The CDR3 extends over 16 amino acids. Per germline, CDR1 SGHNT and CDR2 YYREEE (reference sequence). CDR3 in amino acids: CASSLGVGPNTGELFF. The CDR3 DNA follows: TGTGCCAGCAGCTTAGGAGTGGGGCCGAACACCGGGGAGCTGTTTTTT.

The V and J genes are TRBV9 and TRBJ1-2; TRBD1 agrees at 9 bases. V lost 3 bases to trimming and J lost 5 bases; unmatched junction nucleotides: 5. Looked up from germline, CDR1 is SGDLS and CDR2 is YYNGEE. This CDR3 is built from 14 residues. CDR3 bases: TGTGCCAGCAGCGATTCGACAGGGGGGTATGGCTACACCTTC. Protein product: CASSDSTGGYGYTF.

V and J are TRBV29-1 and TRBJ2-5, with a possible D match to TRBD1 (6 bases). This CDR3 spans 13 amino acids. V was clipped by 2 bases and J by 5 bases, with 12 bases between them. Germline values: CDR1 SQVTM, CDR2 ANQGSEA. As DNA, the CDR3 is TGCAGCGTTGAACTCTCCAGGGGCGAGACCCAGTACTTC. Its protein product is CSVELSRGETQYF.

CDR3 in DNA: TGTGCCAGCAGCCCCCGTTTGCAGGGTAACGAGCAGTACTTC. Its protein product is CASSPRLQGNEQYF. The chain combines TRBV7-6 with TRBJ2-5; D may be TRBD1 (5 bases). The closer fit of TRBJ2-7 to the DNA end suggests the J call may be wrong. From germline, CDR1 is SGHVS and CDR2 FNYEAQ. The CDR3 totals 14 residues.

The chain recombines TRBV19 with TRBJ2-1, with TRBD2 identical over 9 bases. This CDR3 has 16 residues. Germline CDR1 reads LNHDA; CDR2 reads SQIVND (reference sequence). Trimming removed 0 bases from V and 5 bases from J; junction bases left unmatched: 5. Written as DNA, the CDR3 is TGTGCCAGTAGTATAGATGGAGCGGGAGGTAACAATGAGCAGTTCTTC. Amino acids: CASSIDGAGGNNEQFF.

The genes are TRBV9 and TRBJ1-1; 7 positions agree with TRBD1. Germline trimming cut 7 bases from V and 4 bases from J; bases unmatched to any gene: 16. The germline V gene has CDR1 SGDLS and CDR2 YYNGEE. This CDR3 contains 16 residues. The CDR3 DNA follows: TGTGCCAGCGGCCCCCAAGGGGGCAGGGCTACCACTGAAGCTTTCTTT. Amino acid sequence: CASGPQGGRATTEAFF.

This chain links TRBV5-5 with TRBJ1-1; unclear D gene. This CDR3 contains 15 residues. Trimming pared 0 bases from V and 5 bases from J, leaving 14 bases between. Germline V lookup: CDR1 SGHKS, CDR2 YYEKEE (reference sequence). CDR3 loop: CASSLAPGDGTEAFF. CDR3 coding DNA: TGTGCCAGCAGCTTGGCGCCCGGAGATGGGACTGAAGCTTTCTTT. Variable domain in full (rest from reference TRBV5-5 and TRBJ1-1): DAGVTQSPTHLIKTRGQQVTLRCSPISGHKSVSWYQQVLGQGPQFIFQYYEKEERGRGNFPDRFSARQFPNYSSELNVNALLLGDSALYLCASSLAPGDGTEAFFGQGTRLTVV.

This clone has only a few counts. The J gene is TRBJ1-4, the V gene TRBV19; weak D call: TRBD1 (5 bases). From germline, CDR1 is LNHDA and CDR2 SQIVND (reference sequence). V was clipped by 9 bases and J by 5 bases, with 16 bases between them. The CDR3 spans 14 residues. The DNA of the CDR3 is TGTGCCAGCATGAAGACAGTCCGAAATGAAAAACTGTTTTTT. This sequence encodes CASMKTVRNEKLFF.

The rearrangement joins TRBV5-4 to TRBJ2-7; 11 bases fit TRBD2. Germline V gives CDR1 SGHNT, CDR2 YYREEE (reference sequence). This CDR3 comprises 14 residues. After removal of 5 bases from V and 6 bases from J, the junction contained 7 bases not matched to a gene. CDR3 sequence (DNA): TGTGCCAGCAGTCTAGCGGGGGGATTACGCGAGCAGTACTTC. Translation gives CASSLAGGLREQYF.

This sequence joins TRBV10-3 and TRBJ1-2; no reliable D call. Germline CDR1 and CDR2: ENHRY and SYGVKD. The CDR3 runs 13 residues. The germline V and J ends were trimmed by 9 bases and 4 bases, with 15 bases remaining between them. This chain's CDR3 is CAIQREEGYGYTF. CDR3 nucleotides: TGTGCCATTCAAAGGGAGGAGGGCTATGGCTACACCTTC.

The gene calls are TRBV13 and TRBJ2-3, with D uncertain. The CDR3 length is 14 residues. V lost 5 bases, J lost 0 bases, and 9 bases lay in between. Germline V gene sequence: CDR1 PRHDT, CDR2 FYEKMQ (reference sequence). In DNA form, the CDR3 reads TGTGCCAGCAGCGCACCAGGAAGCACAGATACGCAGTATTTT. Its protein product is CASSAPGSTDTQYF. The whole variable domain, filled in from reference TRBV13 and TRBJ2-3, reads AAGVIQSPRHLIKEKRETATLKCYPIPRHDTVYWYQQGPGQDPQFLISFYEKMQSDKGSIPDRFSAQQFSDYHSELNMSSLELGDSALYFCASSAPGSTDTQYFGPGTRLTVL.

This chain connects TRBV2 to TRBJ2-7; 8 positions agree with TRBD2. The end of the DNA fits TRBJ2-1 better, so the J call may be wrong. The CDR3 has 19 residues. The germline CDR1 and CDR2 sequences are SNHLY and FYNNEI. The DNA of the CDR3 is TGTGCCAGCAGTGACGGGCCCCTAAACCCAGCGGGAGCTGTCAGTGAGCAGTTCTTC. This translates into CASSDGPLNPAGAVSEQFF.

V and J are TRBV27 and TRBJ1-1; D remains ambiguous. This CDR3 has 15 amino acids. CDR1 is MNHEY and CDR2 is SMNVEV in the germline V gene (reference sequence). V was trimmed by 5 bases and J by 2 bases, leaving 15 bases between them. The CDR3 sequence is CASSLGADPNTEAFF. The CDR3 bases are TGTGCCAGCAGTCTCGGTGCGGATCCCAACACTGAAGCTTTCTTT.

This chain connects TRBV7-2 to TRBJ1-2; 8 bases are a match to TRBD1. There are 16 residues in the CDR3. Germline trimming cut 1 base from V and 3 bases from J; bases unmatched to any gene: 7. CDR1 and CDR2 from the germline V gene are SGHTA and FQGNSA. The CDR3 region has the DNA TGTGCCAGCAGCTTAGTAGGGGGACAGGTCTACTATGGCTACACCTTC. Its translation: CASSLVGGQVYYGYTF.

The V and J genes are TRBV6-1 and TRBJ2-7, with D perhaps matching TRBD2 (5 bases). Per the germline V gene, CDR1 is MNHNS and CDR2 is SASEGT. This CDR3 comprises 14 residues. V lost 4 bases, J lost 2 bases, and 12 bases lay in between. CDR3 bases: TGTGCCAGCAGTGTGGAGGAACCACCCTACGAGCAGTACTTC. It specifies CASSVEEPPYEQYF.